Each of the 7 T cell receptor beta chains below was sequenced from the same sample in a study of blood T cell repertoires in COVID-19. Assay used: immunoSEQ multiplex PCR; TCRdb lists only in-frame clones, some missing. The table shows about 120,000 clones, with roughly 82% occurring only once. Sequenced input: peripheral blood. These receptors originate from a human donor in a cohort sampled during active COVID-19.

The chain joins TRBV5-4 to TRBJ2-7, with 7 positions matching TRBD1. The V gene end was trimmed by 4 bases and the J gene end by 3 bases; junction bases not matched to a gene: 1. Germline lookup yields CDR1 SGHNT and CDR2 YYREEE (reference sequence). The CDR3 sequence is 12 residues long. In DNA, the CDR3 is TGTGCCAGCAGCCGACAGGGCTACGAGCAGTACTTC. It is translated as CASSRQGYEQYF. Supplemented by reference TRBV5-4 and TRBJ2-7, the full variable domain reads ETGVTQSPTHLIKTRGQQVTLRCSSQSGHNTVSWYQQALGQGPQFIFQYYREEENGRGNFPPRFSGLQFPNYSSELNVNALELDDSALYLCASSRQGYEQYFGPGTRLTVT.

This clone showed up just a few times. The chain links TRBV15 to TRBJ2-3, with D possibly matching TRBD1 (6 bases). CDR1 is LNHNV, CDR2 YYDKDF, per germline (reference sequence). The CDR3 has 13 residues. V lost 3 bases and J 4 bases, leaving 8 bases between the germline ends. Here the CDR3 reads CATSSQGPDTQYF. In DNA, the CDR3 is TGTGCCACCAGCAGCCAGGGGCCAGATACGCAGTATTTT.

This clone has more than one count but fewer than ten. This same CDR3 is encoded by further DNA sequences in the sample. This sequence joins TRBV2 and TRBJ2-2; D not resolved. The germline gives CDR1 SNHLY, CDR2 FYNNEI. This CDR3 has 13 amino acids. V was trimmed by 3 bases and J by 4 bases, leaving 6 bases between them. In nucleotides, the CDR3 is TGTGCCAGCAGTGAGACGGGCACCGGGGAGCTGTTTTTT. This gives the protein CASSETGTGELFF.

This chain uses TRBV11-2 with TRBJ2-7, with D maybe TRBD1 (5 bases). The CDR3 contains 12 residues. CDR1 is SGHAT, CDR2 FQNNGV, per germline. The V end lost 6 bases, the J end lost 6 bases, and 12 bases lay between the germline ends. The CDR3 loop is CASSQGPSEQYF. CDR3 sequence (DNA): TGTGCCAGCAGTCAGGGCCCCAGCGAGCAGTACTTC.

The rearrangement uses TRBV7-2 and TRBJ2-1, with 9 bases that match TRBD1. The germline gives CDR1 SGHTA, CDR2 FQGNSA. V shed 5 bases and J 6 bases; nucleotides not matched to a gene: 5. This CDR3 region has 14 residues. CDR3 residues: CASSRDRALNEQFF. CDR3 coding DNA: TGTGCCAGCAGCCGGGACAGGGCCCTCAATGAGCAGTTCTTC.

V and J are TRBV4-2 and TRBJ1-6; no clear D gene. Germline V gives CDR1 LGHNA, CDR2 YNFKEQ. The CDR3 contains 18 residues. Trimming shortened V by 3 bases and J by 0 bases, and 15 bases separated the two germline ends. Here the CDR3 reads CASSQGSVISSYNSPLHF. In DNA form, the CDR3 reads TGTGCCAGCAGCCAGGGGAGTGTAATCAGCTCCTATAATTCACCCCTCCACTTT.

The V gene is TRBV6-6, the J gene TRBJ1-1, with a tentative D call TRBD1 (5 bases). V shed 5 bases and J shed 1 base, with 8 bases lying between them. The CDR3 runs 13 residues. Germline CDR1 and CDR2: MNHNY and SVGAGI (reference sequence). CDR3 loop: CASSNRWNTEAFF. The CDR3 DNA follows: TGTGCCAGCAGTAACAGGTGGAACACTGAAGCTTTCTTT.